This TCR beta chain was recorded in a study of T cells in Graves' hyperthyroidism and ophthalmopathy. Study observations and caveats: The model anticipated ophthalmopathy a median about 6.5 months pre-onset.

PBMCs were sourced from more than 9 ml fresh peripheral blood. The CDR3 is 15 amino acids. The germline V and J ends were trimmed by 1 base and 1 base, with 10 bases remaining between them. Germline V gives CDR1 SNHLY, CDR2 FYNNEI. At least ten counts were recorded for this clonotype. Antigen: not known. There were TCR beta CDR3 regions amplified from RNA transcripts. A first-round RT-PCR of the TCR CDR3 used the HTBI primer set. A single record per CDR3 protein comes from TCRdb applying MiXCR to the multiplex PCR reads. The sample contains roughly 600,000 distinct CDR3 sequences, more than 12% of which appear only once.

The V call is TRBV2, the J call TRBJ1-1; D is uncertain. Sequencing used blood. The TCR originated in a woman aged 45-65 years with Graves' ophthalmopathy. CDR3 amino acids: CASSEELRANTEAFF. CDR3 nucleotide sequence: TGTGCCAGCAGTGAAGAATTGAGGGCGAACACTGAAGCTTTCTTT.